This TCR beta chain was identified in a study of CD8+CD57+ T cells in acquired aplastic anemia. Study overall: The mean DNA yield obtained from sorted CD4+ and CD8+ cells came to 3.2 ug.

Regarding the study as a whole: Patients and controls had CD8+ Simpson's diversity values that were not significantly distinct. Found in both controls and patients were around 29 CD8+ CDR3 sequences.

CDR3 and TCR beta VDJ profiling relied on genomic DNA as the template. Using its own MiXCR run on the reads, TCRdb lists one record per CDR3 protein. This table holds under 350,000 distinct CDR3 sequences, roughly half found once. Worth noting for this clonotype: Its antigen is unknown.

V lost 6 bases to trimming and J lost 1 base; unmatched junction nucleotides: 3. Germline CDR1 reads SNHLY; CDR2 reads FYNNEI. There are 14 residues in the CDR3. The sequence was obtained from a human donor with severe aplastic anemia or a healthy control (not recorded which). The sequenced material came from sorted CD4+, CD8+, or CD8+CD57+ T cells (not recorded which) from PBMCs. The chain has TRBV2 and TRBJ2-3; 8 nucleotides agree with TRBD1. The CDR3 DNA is TGTGCCAGCAGCCAGGACAGGGGCACAGATACGCAGTATTTT. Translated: CASSQDRGTDTQYF.